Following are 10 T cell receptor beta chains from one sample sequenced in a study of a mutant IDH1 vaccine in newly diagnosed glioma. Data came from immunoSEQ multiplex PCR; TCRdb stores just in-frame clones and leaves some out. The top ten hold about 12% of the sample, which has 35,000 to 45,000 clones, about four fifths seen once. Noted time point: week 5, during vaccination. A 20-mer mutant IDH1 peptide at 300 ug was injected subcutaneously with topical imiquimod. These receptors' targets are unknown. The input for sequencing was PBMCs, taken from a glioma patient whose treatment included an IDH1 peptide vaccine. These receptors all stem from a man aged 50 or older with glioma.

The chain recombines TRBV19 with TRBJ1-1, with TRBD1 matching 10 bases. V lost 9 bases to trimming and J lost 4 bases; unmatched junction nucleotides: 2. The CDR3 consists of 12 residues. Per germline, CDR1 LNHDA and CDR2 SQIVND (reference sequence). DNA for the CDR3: TGTGCCAGCCGACAGGGGGCCACTGAAGCTTTCTTT. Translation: CASRQGATEAFF.

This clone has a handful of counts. The CDR3 sequence: CASSLQGIGEAFF. The CDR3 DNA sequence: TGTGCCAGCAGCTTGCAGGGCATTGGAGAAGCTTTCTTT. The chain has TRBV7-3 and TRBJ1-1; possibly TRBD1 for D (5 bases). Trimming took off 3 bases at V and 8 bases at J, with 13 bases between the two ends. Per germline, CDR1 SGHTA and CDR2 FQGTGA. The CDR3 runs to 13 residues.

The CDR3 spells CASSVGSGNEQFF. The CDR3 region has the DNA TGTGCCAGCAGCGTAGGCTCGGGGAATGAGCAGTTCTTC. This chain joins TRBV9 and TRBJ2-1, with D maybe TRBD2 (5 bases). V shed 0 bases and J shed 7 bases, with 8 bases lying between them. The CDR3 runs to 13 residues. Germline loops: CDR1 SGDLS, CDR2 YYNGEE.

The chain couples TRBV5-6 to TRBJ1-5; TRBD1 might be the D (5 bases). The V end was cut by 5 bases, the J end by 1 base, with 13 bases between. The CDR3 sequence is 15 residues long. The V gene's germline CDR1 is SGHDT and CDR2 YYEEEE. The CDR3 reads CASSLGWGSNQPQHF. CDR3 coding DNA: TGTGCCAGCAGTCTTGGTTGGGGGAGCAATCAGCCCCAGCATTTT.

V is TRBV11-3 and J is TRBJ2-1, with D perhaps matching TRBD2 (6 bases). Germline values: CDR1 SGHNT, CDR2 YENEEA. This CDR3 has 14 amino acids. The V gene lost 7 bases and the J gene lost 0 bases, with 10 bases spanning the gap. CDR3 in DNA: TGTGCCAGCACGACCGGGAGCTCCTACAATGAGCAGTTCTTC. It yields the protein CASTTGSSYNEQFF.

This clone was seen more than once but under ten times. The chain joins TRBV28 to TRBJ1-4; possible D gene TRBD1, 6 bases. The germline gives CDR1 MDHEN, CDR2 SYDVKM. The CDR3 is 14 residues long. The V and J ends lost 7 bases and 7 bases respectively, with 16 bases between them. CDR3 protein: CASNAVRRGEKLFF. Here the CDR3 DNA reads TGTGCCAGCAATGCCGTACGCAGGGGTGAAAAACTGTTTTTT.

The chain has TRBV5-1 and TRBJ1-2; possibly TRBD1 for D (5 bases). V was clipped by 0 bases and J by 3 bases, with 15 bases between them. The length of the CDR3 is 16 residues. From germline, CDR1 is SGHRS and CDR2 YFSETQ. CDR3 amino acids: CASSLVMGPIDYGYTF. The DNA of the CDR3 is TGCGCCAGCAGCTTGGTTATGGGACCGATAGACTATGGCTACACCTTC.

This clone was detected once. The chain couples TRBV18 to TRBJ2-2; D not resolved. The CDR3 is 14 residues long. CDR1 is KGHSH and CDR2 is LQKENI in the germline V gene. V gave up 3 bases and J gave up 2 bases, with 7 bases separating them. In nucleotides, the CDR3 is TGTGCCAGCTCACCCGGAACAAACACCGGGGAGCTGTTTTTT. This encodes CASSPGTNTGELFF.

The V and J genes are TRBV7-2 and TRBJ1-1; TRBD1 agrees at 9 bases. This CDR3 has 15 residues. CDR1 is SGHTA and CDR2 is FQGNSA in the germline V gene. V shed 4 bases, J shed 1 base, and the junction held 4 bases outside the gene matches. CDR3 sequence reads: CASSSQTGGNTEAFF. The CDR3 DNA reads TGTGCCAGCAGCTCGCAGACAGGGGGGAACACTGAAGCTTTCTTT. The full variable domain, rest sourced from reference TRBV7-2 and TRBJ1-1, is GAGVSQSPSNKVTEKGKDVELRCDPISGHTALYWYRQSLGQGLEFLIYFQGNSAPDKSGLPSDRFSAERTGGSVSTLTIQRTQQEDSAVYLCASSSQTGGNTEAFFGQGTRLTVV.

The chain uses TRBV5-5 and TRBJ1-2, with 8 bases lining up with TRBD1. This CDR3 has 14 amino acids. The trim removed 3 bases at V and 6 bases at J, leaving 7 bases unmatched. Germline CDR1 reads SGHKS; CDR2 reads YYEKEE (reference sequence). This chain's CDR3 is CASSSWQGADGYTF. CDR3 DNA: TGTGCCAGCAGCTCGTGGCAGGGGGCGGATGGCTACACCTTC.